The clone carrying this T cell receptor beta chain has just a few counts. TCRdb reanalysed the 5' RACE reads using MiXCR and keeps one entry per CDR3 protein. The sample includes more than 65,000 distinct CDR3 sequences, less than 15% of them seen just once. The germline V and J ends were trimmed by 10 bases and 1 base, with 15 bases remaining between them. The CDR3 loop spans 14 amino acids. This entry is derived from a study of T cells after yellow fever vaccination. Study results and caveats: A limited proportion of clonotypes was detected within both the CD4 and CD8 compartments.

The sequencing here drew on CD8+ T cells not binding an NS4B(214-222) dextramer, sorted from PBMCs, taken around 3 weeks after the first yellow fever vaccination. This chain uses TRBV12-3 or TRBV12-4 with TRBJ2-3; D may be TRBD1 (5 bases). The clonotype comes from a man aged 18 to 29 who received the YFV17D yellow fever vaccine. The CDR3 region is CATTGVSGTDTQYF. DNA for the CDR3: TGTGCCACCACAGGAGTCTCGGGCACAGATACGCAGTATTTT.